The subject of this entry is one TCR beta chain. This sample was included in a study of Ad26.COV2.S vaccination and SARS-CoV-2 variants. Study-wide context: Ad26.COV2.S was injected intramuscularly once or twice, 56 days apart.

Treatment given: 15 to 20 received Ad26.COV2.S at low or high dose, single or two shots; several received placebo; per-sample allocation not given. Sample collection was performed on day 63 after the first vaccine or placebo injection. Trimming stripped 5 bases from V and 3 bases from J, with 17 bases between. Germline assignment: CDR1 SGHTA and CDR2 FQGNSA. This CDR3 has 15 amino acids. Data came from immunoSEQ multiplex PCR; TCRdb stores just in-frame clones and leaves some out. The sample yields about 460,000 clones, 70% to 90% seen once. The sequences come from peripheral blood, collected in a trial of Ad26.COV2.S vaccine versus placebo. The chain links TRBV7-2 to TRBJ2-7; D may be TRBD1 or TRBD2 (6 bases each). This clonotype was sampled from a person between 18 and 59 years old who received the Ad26.COV2.S COVID-19 vaccine or a placebo. The CDR3: CASSRAGGIYYEQYF. CDR3 DNA sequence: TGTGCCAGCAGCCGTGCCGGGGGCATTTACTACGAGCAGTACTTC.